Presented here are 24 T cell receptor beta chains from one specimen sequenced in a study of T cells in localized non-small cell lung cancer. The data were produced by immunoSEQ multiplex PCR, yet TCRdb's version contains in-frame clones alone and is incomplete. The sample contains 31,000 or so clones, nearly 90% of which appear only once. The starting material was peripheral blood, obtained before any cancer treatment. These receptors originate from a woman aged 40-75 years with stage I lung adenocarcinoma.

J is TRBJ2-7 and V is TRBV28; D possibly corresponds to TRBD2 (6 bases). Per germline, CDR1 MDHEN and CDR2 SYDVKM. V was clipped by 4 bases and J by 6 bases, with 13 bases between them. The CDR3 is 13 residues long. The DNA of the CDR3 is TGTGCCAGCAGTTCCGGGAGTAGTCGCGAGCAGTACTTC. It translates to CASSSGSSREQYF.

The CDR3 loop is CASSQASGQGIMSYGYTF. The CDR3 region has the DNA TGTGCCAGCAGCCAAGCCTCGGGACAGGGTATCATGAGCTATGGCTACACCTTC. The chain couples TRBV4-2 to TRBJ1-2; 9 bases fit TRBD1. The CDR3 totals 18 residues. The trim removed 1 base at V and 4 bases at J, leaving 13 bases unmatched. Germline assignment: CDR1 LGHNA and CDR2 YNFKEQ.

The chain carries TRBV29-1 and TRBJ2-2; TRBD2 might be the D (6 bases). V lost 4 bases, J lost 7 bases, and 13 bases lay in between. Per germline, CDR1 SQVTM and CDR2 ANQGSEA. This CDR3 has 13 residues. The CDR3 DNA reads TGCAGCGTTGCGAGGATGGGGGGCGGGGAGCTGTTTTTT. Translated: CSVARMGGGELFF.

CDR3 region: CASSYSPGATDTQYF. Written as DNA, the CDR3 is TGTGCCAGCAGTTACTCTCCGGGGGCCACAGATACGCAGTATTTT. The chain joins TRBV6-5 to TRBJ2-3; D may be TRBD1 or TRBD2 (6 bases each). This CDR3 contains 15 residues. V gave up 0 bases and J gave up 2 bases, with 9 bases separating them. Per germline, CDR1 MNHEY and CDR2 SVGAGI.

The rearrangement joins TRBV6-5 to TRBJ1-1; D is undetermined. Germline lookup yields CDR1 MNHEY and CDR2 SVGAGI. Trimming removed 6 bases at V and 1 base at J, with 9 bases between. The CDR3 runs to 13 residues. The CDR3 DNA is TGTGCCAGCAGGTTCGGGCCGAACACTGAAGCTTTCTTT. This translates into CASRFGPNTEAFF.

V is TRBV5-4 and J is TRBJ2-5, with D uncertain. The V gene lost 1 base and the J gene lost 2 bases, with 9 bases spanning the gap. CDR3 size: 14 residues. Germline V gene lookup returns CDR1 SGHNT and CDR2 YYREEE (reference sequence). The DNA of the CDR3 is TGTGCCAGCAGCTTGAGTCCGGATCAAGAGACCCAGTACTTC. Translating gives CASSLSPDQETQYF.

The chain recombines TRBV10-3 with TRBJ2-2, with a possible D match to TRBD2 (6 bases). The CDR3 contains 14 residues. V was trimmed by 7 bases and J by 3 bases, leaving 12 bases between them. Germline assignment: CDR1 ENHRY and CDR2 SYGVKD. DNA for the CDR3: TGTGCCATCACCGATAGGGAGGACACCGGGGAGCTGTTTTTT. Protein product: CAITDREDTGELFF.

A word on this clone: This specimen includes other DNA sequences encoding the same CDR3. The CDR3 nucleotides are TGTGCCAGCAGTCGCGGGAGCTCCTACAATGAGCAGTTCTTC. Its protein product is CASSRGSSYNEQFF. The rearrangement uses TRBV6-5 and TRBJ2-1; the match to TRBD2 covers 7 bases. V was clipped by 5 bases and J by 0 bases; unmatched bases: 1. The CDR3 extends over 14 amino acids. Per the germline V gene, CDR1 is MNHEY and CDR2 is SVGAGI.

The chain is built from TRBV11-3 and TRBJ2-1, with D tentatively TRBD1 or TRBD2 (5 bases each). This CDR3 region has 14 residues. V shed 5 bases and J shed 8 bases, with 16 bases lying between them. CDR1 is SGHNT and CDR2 is YENEEA in the germline V gene. This CDR3 is CASSPRGPGHEQFF. The CDR3 DNA is TGTGCCAGCAGCCCCCGGGGCCCTGGGCATGAGCAGTTCTTC.

This chain links TRBV7-2 with TRBJ2-7; TRBD2 agrees at 14 bases. V gave up 5 bases and J gave up 4 bases; unmatched junction bases: 7. The germline V gene encodes CDR1 SGHTA and CDR2 FQGNSA. There are 16 residues in the CDR3. CDR3 protein: CASSLGLAGGLYEQYF. The CDR3 DNA reads as TGTGCCAGCAGCCTCGGACTAGCGGGGGGATTATACGAGCAGTACTTC.

This rearrangement joins TRBV5-4 to TRBJ2-5; 8 bases fit TRBD2. Unmatched junction bases numbered 12, after V lost 0 bases and J lost 5 bases. Germline CDR1 and CDR2: SGHNT and YYREEE (reference sequence). This CDR3 has 17 residues. The CDR3 sequence is CASSLVPGMGLGETQYF. The CDR3 DNA is TGTGCCAGCAGCTTGGTGCCAGGGATGGGACTAGGGGAGACCCAGTACTTC.

The gene calls are TRBV27 and TRBJ2-3; 8 bases fit TRBD1. V lost 4 bases, J lost 6 bases, and 9 bases stayed unmatched. Germline V gene lookup returns CDR1 MNHEY and CDR2 SMNVEV (reference sequence). The CDR3 has 15 residues. CDR3 nucleotides: TGTGCCAGCAGTTGGACAGGGCAAGTGAGCGATACGCAGTATTTT. As protein: CASSWTGQVSDTQYF.

This clone was detected a few times. This chain joins TRBV9 and TRBJ1-1, with 8 bases identical to TRBD1. Germline V gene sequence: CDR1 SGDLS, CDR2 YYNGEE. The J segment lost 1 base and the V segment lost 4 bases, leaving 3 bases of the junction unmatched. The CDR3 covers 14 residues. The CDR3, as DNA: TGTGCCAGCAGCCCCGGGACAGGGAACACTGAAGCTTTCTTT. Protein product: CASSPGTGNTEAFF.

The V and J genes are TRBV7-3 and TRBJ2-3, with D perhaps assigned TRBD1 or TRBD2 (5 bases each). This CDR3 has 14 amino acids. The germline V gene encodes CDR1 SGHTA and CDR2 FQGTGA. V dropped 5 bases and J dropped 4 bases, with 13 bases sitting between them. The CDR3 protein is CASSPRGESDTQYF. As DNA, the CDR3 is TGTGCCAGCAGCCCCCGAGGGGAATCAGATACGCAGTATTTT.

This chain uses TRBV4-1 with TRBJ1-1, with D possibly TRBD1 on 6 matching bases. V was clipped by 3 bases and J by 1 base, with 9 bases between them. Germline CDR1 MGHRA, CDR2 YSYEKL. This CDR3 has 14 amino acids. CDR3 sequence: CASSQWDTNTEAFF. The CDR3 DNA sequence: TGCGCCAGCAGCCAGTGGGACACGAACACTGAAGCTTTCTTT.

This chain connects TRBV4-1 to TRBJ1-5; D unclear. CDR3 length: 15 amino acids. Trimming left V 1 base short and J 5 bases short, with 12 bases between. Germline V gene sequence: CDR1 MGHRA, CDR2 YSYEKL. CDR3 DNA: TGCGCCAGCAGCCAAGGGGATCGAAGGGATCAGCCCCAGCATTTT. As protein: CASSQGDRRDQPQHF.

V usage is TRBV7-9 and J usage is TRBJ2-2; 10 positions agree with TRBD1. With V trimmed by 5 bases and J by 6 bases, 3 bases remained unmatched. Per germline, CDR1 SEHNR and CDR2 FQNEAQ (reference sequence). The CDR3 is 14 amino acids. CDR3 in amino acids: CASSVTGGPGELFF. Written as DNA, the CDR3 is TGTGCCAGCAGCGTGACAGGGGGCCCCGGGGAGCTGTTTTTT.

In this sample, this clone turned up a few times. The gene calls are TRBV6-5 and TRBJ1-1; TRBD1 is a possible D gene (5 bases). V was shortened by 8 bases and J by 6 bases, with 16 bases between the two germline ends. The CDR3 runs to 13 residues. Germline CDR1 is MNHEY and CDR2 is SVGAGI. The CDR3 loop reads CASLLTGVAEAFF. As DNA, the CDR3 is TGTGCCAGCCTCCTTACGGGGGTAGCTGAAGCTTTCTTT.

The genes are TRBV7-3 and TRBJ2-5; 9 bases agree with TRBD2. The CDR3 contains 16 residues. V was pared by 1 base and J by 5 bases, with 8 bases of the junction left unmatched. CDR1 SGHTA and CDR2 FQGTGA come from the germline V gene. DNA of the CDR3: TGTGCCAGCAGCTTAATGGCGGGAGGGCCATTGGAGACCCAGTACTTC. Its translation: CASSLMAGGPLETQYF.

The rearrangement joins TRBV13 to TRBJ1-1; 7 bases line up with TRBD1. From germline, CDR1 is PRHDT and CDR2 FYEKMQ (reference sequence). J lost 5 bases, V lost 6 bases, and 6 bases had no gene match. This CDR3 spans 13 amino acids. The CDR3 protein is CASRAARGTEAFF. CDR3 coding DNA: TGTGCCAGCAGAGCCGCCAGGGGGACTGAAGCTTTCTTT.

The chain is built from TRBV18 and TRBJ2-5; D not certain. Trimming removed 3 bases at V and 3 bases at J, with 11 bases between. CDR1 is KGHSH and CDR2 is LQKENI in the germline V gene. The CDR3 has 14 residues. CDR3 nucleotides: TGTGCCAGCTCACCCCTCCGGCGGAAAGAGACCCAGTACTTC. This codes for CASSPLRRKETQYF.

This chain links TRBV6-5 with TRBJ2-2; D gene ambiguous. The germline V gene has CDR1 MNHEY and CDR2 SVGAGI. Trimming removed 5 bases at V and 1 base at J, with 11 bases between. This CDR3 is 15 amino acids long. CDR3 in DNA: TGTGCCAGCAGTCGAATGACACAGAACACCGGGGAGCTGTTTTTT. Its protein product is CASSRMTQNTGELFF.

The genes are TRBV14 and TRBJ1-1; the match to TRBD1 covers 7 bases. The CDR3 has 13 residues. From germline, CDR1 is SGHDN and CDR2 FVKESK. The trim removed 2 bases at V and 9 bases at J, leaving 6 bases unmatched. The CDR3 is CASSQTGDRQAFF. The CDR3 DNA reads as TGTGCCAGCAGCCAAACCGGGGACAGACAAGCTTTCTTT.

The chain is built from TRBV25-1 and TRBJ2-7; D tentatively reads TRBD1 or TRBD2 (5 bases each). The germline CDR1 and CDR2 sequences are MGHDK and SYGVNS. The CDR3 length is 14 residues. V was clipped by 7 bases and J by 6 bases, with 19 bases between them. CDR3 residues: CASTPPGHLTEQYF. Written as DNA, the CDR3 is TGTGCCAGCACTCCCCCGGGGCACTTAACCGAGCAGTACTTC.